Described below is a single TCR beta chain sequence and its context. The authors took PBMCs from 10 ml fresh peripheral blood. This record belongs to a study of T cells in Graves' hyperthyroidism and ophthalmopathy. RNA transcripts yielded amplified TCR beta CDR3 regions. An initial round of RT-PCR targeting the TCR CDR3 relied on the HTBI primer set. MiXCR was run by TCRdb on the multiplex PCR reads, yielding one entry per CDR3 protein. The sample holds some 500,000 distinct CDR3 sequences, roughly a quarter seen once. The CDR3 runs 15 residues. Germline V gene sequence: CDR1 MNHNS, CDR2 SASEGT. V dropped 5 bases and J dropped 3; count of bases not matched to a gene: 7.

Sequencing was carried out using blood. This clonotype was obtained from a woman in her twenties or thirties with Graves' ophthalmopathy. The gene calls are TRBV6-1 and TRBJ1-5; 7 bases line up with TRBD1. The CDR3 DNA follows: TGTGCCAGCAGTCCAGGGGACAGAAACAATCAGCCCCAGCATTTT. This sequence encodes CASSPGDRNNQPQHF.